This T cell receptor beta chain was captured by sequencing in a study of regulatory T cells in long-lasting Graves disease. Turning to the study itself: New Graves' disease cases had less than 3 months of antithyroid drugs. Notes on the study in general: The study examined only peripheral blood, not thyroid tissue. The study found persistent patients shared more public clonotypes (roughly 2,800) than new patients (nearly 1,000).

This clonotype was recorded many times. What it recognizes is unknown. Building the TCR beta libraries relied on iRepertoire HTBI primers, and CDR3 regions underwent Arm-PCR. TCRdb fed the multiplex PCR reads into MiXCR, producing one record per CDR3 protein. The table has a few hundred thousand distinct CDR3 sequences, around 15% seen once. The time point: newly diagnosed GD, antithyroid drugs for less than 3 months. RNA extracted from PBMCs served as the sequencing template. EDTA tubes were used for drawing 8.5 to 9 milliliters of peripheral blood. These sequences were also reported in another study, on T cells in Graves' hyperthyroidism and ophthalmopathy.

Material: peripheral blood mononuclear cells (PBMCs), obtained at new diagnosis, from a patient treated with antithyroid drugs. The source is a woman aged 45 to 65 with Graves disease.

CDR3 sequence reads: CASSLFFVNTEAFF. DNA for the CDR3: TGTGCCAGCAGTTTATTTTTCGTGAACACTGAAGCTTTCTTT. The chain carries TRBV28 and TRBJ1-1; D is undetermined. V shed 1 base and J shed 0 bases, with 6 bases lying between them. This CDR3 spans 14 amino acids. Looked up from germline, CDR1 is MDHEN and CDR2 is SYDVKM.